This T cell receptor (beta chain) was sequenced for a study of spatial heterogeneity in lung cancer. TCRdb recomputed calls from the 5' RACE reads with MiXCR, one row per CDR3 protein. Of over a thousand distinct CDR3 sequences in the sample, roughly 9.7% were seen once. In its sample, this clonotype ranks as medium-sized (0.01 to 0.1%). Antigen specificity is unknown. Time point specified: sample taken at primary tumor resection. General study points: It was found that expanded intratumoral alpha and beta TCR counts tracked tumor mutation counts. Alpha chains reached an estimated coverage of approximately 6.6% of tumor T cells, and beta chains about 14%.

The ends were cut back, 9 bases at V and 7 bases at J, with 19 bases in the middle. CDR1 and CDR2 (germline): SNHLY, FYNNEI. There are 15 residues in the CDR3. The source material was lung tumor tissue, sampled at surgery. The source is a male donor with early-stage non-small cell lung cancer. The J gene is TRBJ1-6, the V gene TRBV2, with D possibly being TRBD1 (5 bases). CDR3 residues: CARSKNGGPNSPLHF. CDR3 sequence (DNA): TGTGCCAGGTCCAAAAATGGGGGACCGAATTCACCCCTCCACTTT.